This T cell receptor beta chain appears in the sequencing data of a study of T-cell memory formation after mild COVID-19. This clonotype was detected only a few times. Each CDR3 protein gets one entry after TCRdb re-called the 5' RACE reads with MiXCR. Counted here are roughly 600,000 distinct CDR3 sequences, roughly 18% occurring once; the ten biggest clones make up more than 10%. There are 14 residues in the CDR3. The V gene's germline CDR1 is MNHEY and CDR2 SVGAGI. V gave up 5 bases and J gave up 3 bases; unmatched junction bases: 2. The clonotype was recovered from an adult woman who had mild COVID-19 (a few samples of this study predate the infection). Cell type and time point are not known. Input material: PBMCs or a T cell subset sorted from them (not recorded which). This sequence joins TRBV6-5 and TRBJ1-2, with 11 nucleotides matching TRBD1. CDR3 protein: CASSKDRGHYGYTF. CDR3 DNA sequence: TGTGCCAGCAGTAAGGACAGGGGGCACTATGGCTACACCTTC.